One sample yielded the 23 T cell receptor beta chains listed below, sequenced in a study of T cells after yellow fever vaccination. TCRdb re-called the 5' RACE reads through MiXCR, storing one row per CDR3 protein. This table holds tens of thousands of distinct CDR3 sequences, roughly 7.7% found once. This specimen was CD8+ T cells sorted from PBMCs, taken on the day of the yellow fever booster vaccination. These receptors were collected from a man aged 25 to 45 who received the YFV17D yellow fever vaccine.

This clonotype was observed a few times. The CDR3 reads CSAQGGDYTEAFF. The CDR3 nucleotides are TGCAGTGCCCAGGGGGGGGACTACACTGAAGCTTTCTTT. This sequence joins TRBV20-1 and TRBJ1-1, with TRBD1 matching over 7 bases. This CDR3 is built from 13 residues. Germline V gene data show CDR1 as DFQATT and CDR2 as SNEGSKA (reference sequence). After removal of 6 bases from V and 3 bases from J, the junction contained 7 bases not matched to a gene.

This clonotype was observed at least ten times. The chain couples TRBV7-3 to TRBJ2-1; D gene ambiguous. Germline CDR1 SGHTA, CDR2 FQGTGA. V shed 4 bases and J shed 5 bases, with 6 bases lying between them. This CDR3 spans 12 amino acids. The CDR3 coding sequence is TGTGCCAGCAGCTCCCCGGACAATGAGCAGTTCTTC. Translating it yields CASSSPDNEQFF.

There are many counts of this clonotype. The V and J genes are TRBV7-6 and TRBJ1-6; maybe TRBD1 (5 bases). Trimming took 0 bases from V and 8 from J, leaving 8 bases between them. Germline V gives CDR1 SGHVS, CDR2 FNYEAQ. This CDR3 contains 14 residues. The CDR3 nucleotides are TGTGCCAGCAGCTTAGCGCGGGGGGATTCACCCCTCCACTTT. Its protein product is CASSLARGDSPLHF.

This chain uses TRBV5-1 with TRBJ2-7; 7 nucleotides align to TRBD2. The CDR3 has 17 amino acids. Germline CDR1 and CDR2: SGHRS and YFSETQ. Trimming cost V 5 bases and J 7 bases; bases outside gene matches: 21. CDR3: CASRVWDYGPFPKEQYF. CDR3 nucleotide sequence: TGCGCCAGCAGAGTCTGGGACTACGGCCCCTTCCCTAAAGAGCAGTACTTC.

As concerns this clonotype: A much larger clone lies one base from this, so it may be a read error. The chain recombines TRBV20-1 with TRBJ1-1; D ambiguous. Looked up from germline, CDR1 is DFQATT and CDR2 is SNEGSKA (reference sequence). The CDR3 has 13 residues. V lost 0 bases to trimming and J lost 4 bases, with 9 bases between them. CDR3 residues: CSAREGNATEAFF. CDR3 nucleotides: TGCAGTGCTAGAGAGGGGAATGCCACTGAAGCTTTCTTT.

The chain has TRBV27 and TRBJ2-5; the D call may be TRBD1 or TRBD2 (5 bases each). The CDR3 sequence is 14 residues long. Trimming cost V 2 bases and J 3 bases, with 10 bases left between them. Germline V gene lookup returns CDR1 MNHEY and CDR2 SMNVEV (reference sequence). The CDR3 DNA reads as TGTGCCAGCAGTTTAGGTGGGGGAAAAGAGACCCAGTACTTC. Protein: CASSLGGGKETQYF.

This clonotype was detected a few times. This chain uses TRBV6-5 with TRBJ2-1; either TRBD1 or TRBD2 may supply D (5 bases each). With 5 bases removed from V and 0 bases from J, the gap between germline ends came to 11 bases. The CDR3 is 15 amino acids. Germline V CDR1 and CDR2: MNHEY, SVGAGI. The CDR3 is CASSTKGSSYNEQFF. The CDR3 bases are TGTGCCAGCAGTACCAAGGGGAGCTCCTACAATGAGCAGTTCTTC.

This clonotype occurred a few times. The chain combines TRBV20-1 with TRBJ2-7, with 8 bases identical to TRBD2. V lost 0 bases to trimming and J lost 4 bases; unmatched junction nucleotides: 8. The CDR3 sequence is 15 residues long. The germline CDR1 and CDR2 sequences are DFQATT and SNEGSKA (reference sequence). As DNA, the CDR3 is TGCAGTGCTAGAGATGGAGGACTAGCAGAATACGAGCAGTACTTC. Translated, it gives CSARDGGLAEYEQYF.

The rearrangement joins TRBV3-1 to TRBJ2-7; 7 nucleotides agree with TRBD2. The V and J ends lost 0 bases and 2 bases, in that order; junction bases with no gene match: 4. CDR1 and CDR2 (germline): LGHDT, YNNKEL (reference sequence). This CDR3 spans 15 amino acids. The CDR3 is CASSQDIAGTYEQYF. The CDR3 DNA reads TGTGCCAGCAGCCAAGATATAGCGGGCACCTACGAGCAGTACTTC.

Comment on this clonotype: An end of the junction differs from the germline gene, which may be a read error. This chain uses TRBV7-9 with TRBJ2-7; TRBD2 is a possible D gene (5 bases). The CDR3 spans 15 residues. Germline V lookup: CDR1 SEHNR, CDR2 FQNEAQ (reference sequence). The chain's CDR3 is CVSSSTRTALYEQYF. The DNA of the CDR3 is TGTGTCAGCAGCTCCACCCGGACTGCCCTCTACGAGCAGTACTTC.

Only a few counts were recorded for this clonotype. The chain uses TRBV11-2 and TRBJ2-1, with 12 bases aligning to TRBD2. The germline CDR1 and CDR2 sequences are SGHAT and FQNNGV. Trimming took 5 bases from V and 1 from J; bases not matched to a gene: 9. This CDR3 has 18 amino acids. The CDR3 protein is CASSTILLAGGSYNEQFF. CDR3 DNA sequence: TGTGCCAGCAGCACCATTTTACTAGCGGGAGGTTCCTACAATGAGCAGTTCTTC.

This chain uses TRBV28 with TRBJ2-6; D remains ambiguous. The V gene's germline CDR1 is MDHEN and CDR2 SYDVKM. The CDR3 extends over 15 amino acids. Trimming removed 3 bases at V and 4 bases at J, with 10 bases between. The CDR3 protein is CASSFPLVGANVLTF. The CDR3 DNA reads TGTGCCAGCAGTTTCCCCCTTGTCGGGGCCAACGTCCTGACTTTC.

This clonotype was detected a few times. V is TRBV9 and J is TRBJ1-1; D might be TRBD1 (5 bases). V lost 4 bases and J 1 base, leaving 14 bases between the germline ends. CDR1 SGDLS and CDR2 YYNGEE come from the germline V gene. CDR3 length: 15 amino acids. CDR3 DNA sequence: TGTGCCAGCAGCCCCCTTAGCGGGGGGAACACTGAAGCTTTCTTT. Residues: CASSPLSGGNTEAFF.

There are a few counts of this clonotype. V is TRBV2 and J is TRBJ1-2; D ambiguous. The V end was cut by 7 bases, the J end by 4 bases, with 16 bases between. The CDR3 covers 14 residues. In germline, CDR1 is SNHLY, CDR2 FYNNEI. The DNA for the CDR3 is TGTGCCAGCATCCCCGAGGCCCACCCCTATGGCTACACCTTC. As protein: CASIPEAHPYGYTF.

This clonotype was seen ten or more times. The chain employs TRBV5-1 and TRBJ2-1; no clear D. This CDR3 contains 14 residues. CDR1 SGHRS and CDR2 YFSETQ come from the germline V gene. V lost 4 bases and J lost 2, with 10 bases in between. The CDR3 loop reads CASSGSDPYNEQFF. The CDR3 DNA reads TGCGCCAGCAGCGGCTCGGACCCCTACAATGAGCAGTTCTTC.

This clonotype turned up a few times. The rearrangement joins TRBV15 to TRBJ2-7; 10 nucleotides line up with TRBD2. J was trimmed by 0 bases and V by 0 bases; bases with no gene match: 5. This CDR3 is 17 amino acids long. The germline gives CDR1 LNHNV, CDR2 YYDKDF (reference sequence). The CDR3 is CATSRDGLAVSSYEQYF. DNA of the CDR3: TGTGCCACCAGCAGAGATGGACTAGCGGTTTCCTCCTACGAGCAGTACTTC.

The chain has TRBV20-1 and TRBJ2-1, with 7 bases matching TRBD1. Per the germline V gene, CDR1 is DFQATT and CDR2 is SNEGSKA (reference sequence). The CDR3 is 15 residues long. V lost 6 bases to trimming and J lost 0 bases; unmatched junction nucleotides: 8. CDR3 residues: CSAFPGQSSYNEQFF. The DNA of the CDR3 is TGCAGTGCCTTCCCGGGACAGAGCTCCTACAATGAGCAGTTCTTC.

This clonotype was found a few times. V gene TRBV30 combines with J gene TRBJ2-1; D gene uncertain. The CDR3 has 14 amino acids. Germline-derived CDR1 and CDR2 are GTSNPN and SVGIG (reference sequence). V was cut by 3 bases and J by 6 bases, with 15 bases left in between. CDR3 loop: CAWSKGSSGNEQFF. The CDR3 DNA sequence: TGTGCCTGGAGCAAAGGTTCGTCGGGCAATGAGCAGTTCTTC.

This clonotype was picked up a small number of times. J is TRBJ2-1 and V is TRBV7-3, with TRBD2 matching 10 bases. Germline values: CDR1 SGHTA, CDR2 FQGTGA. The V gene end was trimmed by 1 base and the J gene end by 5 bases; junction bases not matched to a gene: 8. The CDR3 sequence is 17 residues long. CDR3 loop: CASSLSPSGRGHNEQFF. The CDR3 DNA reads as TGTGCCAGCAGCTTAAGCCCTAGCGGGAGAGGGCACAATGAGCAGTTCTTC.

This clonotype was observed many times. The rearrangement links TRBV10-3 to TRBJ2-7, with D possibly being TRBD1 (6 bases). The CDR3 totals 13 residues. Germline loops: CDR1 ENHRY, CDR2 SYGVKD. The V gene lost 6 bases and the J gene lost 2 bases, with 11 bases spanning the gap. The CDR3 bases are TGTGCCATCAGCCGGGACACAGCCTACGAGCAGTACTTC. Protein: CAISRDTAYEQYF.

The V and J genes are TRBV4-3 and TRBJ2-5; 10 nucleotides match TRBD2. CDR1 LGHNA and CDR2 YSLEER come from the germline V gene. The CDR3 has 19 amino acids. Trimming at V came to 1 base and at J to 1 base, leaving 12 bases not matched to a gene. The CDR3 sequence is CASSQGAASGRRGQETQYF. CDR3 nucleotide sequence: TGCGCCAGCAGCCAAGGGGCGGCTAGCGGGAGAAGGGGCCAAGAGACCCAGTACTTC.

The V and J genes are TRBV7-9 and TRBJ2-5; no clear D. The germline V gene has CDR1 SEHNR and CDR2 FQNEAQ (reference sequence). This CDR3 region has 14 residues. The V and J ends lost 1 base and 5 bases respectively, with 11 bases between them. CDR3 coding DNA: TGTGCCAGCAGCTTAGTGGTAGGGCCCGAGACCCAGTACTTC. Its protein is CASSLVVGPETQYF. The full variable domain, its missing parts supplied by reference TRBV7-9 and TRBJ2-5, is DTGVSQNPRHKITKRGQNVTFRCDPISEHNRLYWYRQTLGQGPEFLTYFQNEAQLEKSRLLSDRFSAERPKGSFSTLEIQRTEQGDSAMYLCASSLVVGPETQYFGPGTRLLVL.

V and J are TRBV7-6 and TRBJ2-1; unclear D gene. V lost 5 bases, J lost 5 bases, and 25 bases lay in between. Germline CDR1 reads SGHVS; CDR2 reads FNYEAQ. This CDR3 is 18 amino acids long. CDR3 protein: CASSHFAVTTNRDNEQFF. The CDR3 DNA reads TGTGCCAGCAGCCACTTCGCTGTGACCACCAACAGAGACAATGAGCAGTTCTTC.